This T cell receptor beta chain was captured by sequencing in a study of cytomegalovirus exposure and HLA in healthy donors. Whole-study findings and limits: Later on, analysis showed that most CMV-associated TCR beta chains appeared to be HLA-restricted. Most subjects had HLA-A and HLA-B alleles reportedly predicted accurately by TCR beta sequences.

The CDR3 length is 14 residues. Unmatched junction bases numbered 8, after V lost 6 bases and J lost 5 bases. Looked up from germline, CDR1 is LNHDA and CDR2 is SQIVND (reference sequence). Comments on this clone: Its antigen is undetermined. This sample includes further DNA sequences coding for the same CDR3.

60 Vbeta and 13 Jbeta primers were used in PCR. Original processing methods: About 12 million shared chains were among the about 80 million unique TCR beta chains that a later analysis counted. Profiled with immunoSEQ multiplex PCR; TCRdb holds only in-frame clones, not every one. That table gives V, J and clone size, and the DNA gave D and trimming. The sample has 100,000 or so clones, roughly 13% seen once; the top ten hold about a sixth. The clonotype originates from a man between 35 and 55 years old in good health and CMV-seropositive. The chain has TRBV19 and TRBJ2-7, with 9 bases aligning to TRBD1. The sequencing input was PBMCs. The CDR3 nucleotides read TGTGCCAGTAGGTCCGGGACAGGGTTCCACGAGCAGTACTTC. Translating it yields CASRSGTGFHEQYF.